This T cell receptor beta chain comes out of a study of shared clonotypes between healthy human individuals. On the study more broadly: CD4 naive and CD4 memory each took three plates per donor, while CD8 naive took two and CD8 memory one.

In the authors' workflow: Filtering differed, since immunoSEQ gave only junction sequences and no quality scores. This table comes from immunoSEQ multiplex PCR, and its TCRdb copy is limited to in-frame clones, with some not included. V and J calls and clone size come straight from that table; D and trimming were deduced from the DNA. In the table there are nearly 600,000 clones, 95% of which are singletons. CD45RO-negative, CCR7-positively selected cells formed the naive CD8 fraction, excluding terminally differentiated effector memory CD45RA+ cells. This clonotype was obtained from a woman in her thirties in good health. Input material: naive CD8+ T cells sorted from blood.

In DNA, the CDR3 is TGTGCCAGCAGTTACTCGACTAGCGGAACGGACGAGCAGTACTTC. This gives the protein CASSYSTSGTDEQYF. The rearrangement links TRBV6-5 to TRBJ2-7; TRBD2 matches at 9 bases. The germline CDR1 and CDR2 sequences are MNHEY and SVGAGI. The junction had 5 bases not matched to a gene; V was cut back by 0 bases and J by 5 bases. The CDR3 sequence is 15 residues long.